This entry lists 17 T cell receptor beta chains sequenced from one sample in a study of metastatic and nonmetastatic thyroid tumors. Patients underwent thyroid surgery, and none had received any treatment before it. TCRdb re-clonotyped the PCR reads via MiXCR. This sample has just under 45,000 clones; about 3.3% occur once, and the top ten carry roughly a tenth. Sequenced material: blood. The source of these receptors is a female donor with papillary thyroid cancer or a benign thyroid nodule (not recorded which). Some clones in this sample may be carry-over from other donors' samples.

J is TRBJ2-7 and V is TRBV6-2 or TRBV6-3; TRBD1 matches at 11 bases. Germline values: CDR1 MNHEY, CDR2 SVGEGT. The J segment lost 3 bases and the V segment lost 2 bases, leaving 3 bases of the junction unmatched. This CDR3 region has 15 residues. The DNA of the CDR3 is TGTGCCAGCAGTTACGCCGGGACAGGGGGCTACGAGCAGTACTTC. Translating gives CASSYAGTGGYEQYF.

This clone has at least ten counts. The chain employs TRBV5-1 and TRBJ1-2; 10 bases line up with TRBD1. This CDR3 comprises 15 residues. The germline V gene encodes CDR1 SGHRS and CDR2 YFSETQ. V trimming: 0 bases; J trimming: 1 base; junction bases outside the gene matches: 0. CDR3 region: CASSLGTGGNYGYTF. The CDR3 DNA sequence: TGCGCCAGCAGCTTGGGGACAGGGGGTAACTATGGCTACACCTTC.

This clone was counted at least ten times. V and J are TRBV4-2 and TRBJ1-5; 8 nucleotides align to TRBD1. CDR1 and CDR2 from the germline V gene are LGHNA and YNFKEQ. The CDR3 totals 16 residues. V lost 3 bases, J lost 2 bases, and 6 bases stayed unmatched. The CDR3 loop reads CASSQGTGERNQPQHF. In DNA, the CDR3 is TGTGCCAGCAGCCAGGGGACAGGCGAGCGCAATCAGCCCCAGCATTTT.

The rearrangement links TRBV20-1 to TRBJ2-2; 9 bases map to TRBD1. The CDR3 totals 14 residues. The germline V gene has CDR1 DFQATT and CDR2 SNEGSKA (reference sequence). The ends lost 6 bases at V and 6 bases at J; junction bases unmatched: 8. The CDR3 DNA sequence: TGCAGTGCGACCTTGACAGGGGGGGCCGGGGAGCTGTTTTTT. It codes for CSATLTGGAGELFF.

This clone was counted ten times or more. The DNA of the CDR3 is TGTGCCAGCAGCTTGGGACTAGCGGGTCTCGATGAGCAGTTCTTC. Translated, it gives CASSLGLAGLDEQFF. The V call is TRBV7-9, the J call TRBJ2-1; the match to TRBD2 covers 12 bases. V dropped 3 bases and J dropped 8; count of bases not matched to a gene: 5. Germline-derived CDR1 and CDR2 are SEHNR and FQNEAQ (reference sequence). The CDR3 covers 15 residues.

This clone was seen at least ten times. A much more abundant neighbour one base away suggests this may be a read error. The gene calls are TRBV5-1 and TRBJ2-1; 7 nucleotides align to TRBD2. Germline V lookup: CDR1 SGHRS, CDR2 YFSETQ. This CDR3 region has 16 residues. J gave up 12 bases and V 3 bases, and 18 bases lay outside the gene matches. CDR3 region: CASSWQGSGANDGQFF. The CDR3 DNA reads as TGCGCCAGCAGCTGGCAGGGAAGCGGGGCTAACGATGGGCAGTTCTTC. The variable domain in full, completed from reference TRBV5-1 and TRBJ2-1, reads KAGVTQTPRYLIKTRGQQVTLSCSPISGHRSVSWYQQTPGQGLQFLFEYFSETQRNKGNFPGRFSGRQFSNSRSEMNVSTLELGDSALYLCASSWQGSGANDGQFFGPGTRLTVL.

The sample holds many counts of this clone. For the CDR3, the DNA is TGTGCCAGCAGCCCCCGCCCTGCGGGAGGCTCCTACAATGAGCAGTTCTTC. Translating gives CASSPRPAGGSYNEQFF. This chain uses TRBV9 with TRBJ2-1; 8 nucleotides match TRBD2. The length of the CDR3 is 17 residues. V shed 4 bases, J shed 0 bases, and the junction held 9 bases outside the gene matches. Germline V CDR1 and CDR2: SGDLS, YYNGEE.

V usage is TRBV12-3 or TRBV12-4 and J usage is TRBJ1-1, with a possible D match to TRBD1 (5 bases). V was trimmed by 8 bases and J by 5 bases, leaving 21 bases between them. The CDR3 has 15 residues. The CDR3 DNA reads TGTGCCAGCCGAAAGGGGAGCCCCCGTAATACTGAAGCTTTCTTT. Residues: CASRKGSPRNTEAFF.

Of note for this clone: A clone one base away is much larger, so this may be a read error. In the same sample, other DNA sequences code for this CDR3. This rearrangement joins TRBV6-2 or TRBV6-3 to TRBJ1-2; the D is unclear. The germline gives CDR1 MNHEY, CDR2 SVGEGT. The CDR3 covers 13 residues. The CDR3 loop reads CASSYSTEYGYTF. DNA of the CDR3: TGTGCCAGCAGTTACTCGACCGAATATGGATACACCTTC.

The sample holds many counts of this clone. The junction does not match germline at one end; this may be a read error. The same CDR3 also results from other DNA sequences found in this sample. The chain links TRBV2 to TRBJ2-2; no reliable D call. From germline, CDR1 is SNHLY and CDR2 FYNNEI. The CDR3 extends over 13 amino acids. CDR3 sequence reads: CASSEEVGGELFF. The CDR3 DNA reads as TGTGCTAGCAGTGAAGAGGTTGGCGGGGAGCTGTTTTTT.

This clone was picked up many times. V and J are TRBV2 and TRBJ1-1, with TRBD1 as a possible D gene (6 bases). Germline assignment: CDR1 SNHLY and CDR2 FYNNEI. CDR3 length: 13 amino acids. V shed 10 bases and J shed 2 bases, with 14 bases lying between them. The CDR3 sequence is CATSWTDNTEAFF. The CDR3 DNA follows: TGTGCCACCTCCTGGACAGATAACACTGAAGCTTTCTTT.

This sequence joins TRBV30 and TRBJ1-1, with a possible D match to TRBD1 (6 bases). CDR1 and CDR2 (germline): GTSNPN, SVGIG (reference sequence). V gave up 8 bases and J gave up 5 bases, with 15 bases separating them. This CDR3 has 12 amino acids. The CDR3 nucleotides are TGTGCCAGGGATAGTGACAGGACTGAAGCTTTCTTT. This sequence encodes CARDSDRTEAFF.

This clone was seen repeatedly, ten times or more. In DNA form, the CDR3 reads TGTGCCAGCAGCTTATATGCAGGGGTGGGTAATCAGCCCCAGCATTTT. As protein: CASSLYAGVGNQPQHF. The rearrangement joins TRBV7-9 to TRBJ1-5, with a possible D match to TRBD1 (6 bases). The CDR3 spans 16 residues. Germline loops: CDR1 SEHNR, CDR2 FQNEAQ (reference sequence). V lost 2 bases and J lost 4, with 15 bases in between.

This clone was seen ten or more times. The chain carries TRBV12-3 or TRBV12-4 and TRBJ1-1; 7 bases fit TRBD1. The CDR3 length is 14 residues. Trimming took 7 bases from V and 0 from J; bases not matched to a gene: 5. The CDR3 region has the DNA TGTGCCAGCACCCAGACAGGGATGAACACTGAAGCTTTCTTT. Translation: CASTQTGMNTEAFF.

On this clone itself: The missing conserved phenylalanine or tryptophan at the end of this CDR3 makes a read error likely. The chain employs TRBV12-3 or TRBV12-4 and TRBJ1-4, with 7 nucleotides matching TRBD1. The CDR3 consists of 13 residues. The CDR3 here is CTSSFRQGEKLFS. The CDR3 DNA follows: TGTACCAGCAGTTTCCGACAGGGAGAAAAACTGTTTTCT.

This clone was seen more than once but under ten times. V is TRBV2 and J is TRBJ2-1; 11 nucleotides align to TRBD2. This CDR3 spans 17 amino acids. Germline CDR1 SNHLY, CDR2 FYNNEI. Trimming at V came to 6 bases and at J to 0 bases, leaving 7 bases not matched to a gene. The chain's CDR3 is CASRDGTSGISYNEQFF. The CDR3 DNA follows: TGTGCCAGCAGAGATGGGACTAGCGGAATCTCCTACAATGAGCAGTTCTTC.

This rearrangement joins TRBV11-3 to TRBJ2-5; D might be TRBD1 or TRBD2, each matching 6 bases. Germline V gene sequence: CDR1 SGHNT, CDR2 YENEEA. V was shortened by 1 base and J by 5 bases, with 14 bases between the two germline ends. The CDR3 is 15 amino acids. CDR3 nucleotide sequence: TGTGCCAGCAGCTTAGGGGACGGGGGCCGGGAGACCCAGTACTTC. As protein: CASSLGDGGRETQYF. Drawing the rest from reference TRBV11-3 and TRBJ2-5, the complete variable domain is EAGVVQSPRYKIIEKKQPVAFWCNPISGHNTLYWYLQNLGQGPELLIRYENEEAVDDSQLPKDRFSAERLKGVDSTLKIQPAELGDSAVYLCASSLGDGGRETQYFGPGTRLLVL.